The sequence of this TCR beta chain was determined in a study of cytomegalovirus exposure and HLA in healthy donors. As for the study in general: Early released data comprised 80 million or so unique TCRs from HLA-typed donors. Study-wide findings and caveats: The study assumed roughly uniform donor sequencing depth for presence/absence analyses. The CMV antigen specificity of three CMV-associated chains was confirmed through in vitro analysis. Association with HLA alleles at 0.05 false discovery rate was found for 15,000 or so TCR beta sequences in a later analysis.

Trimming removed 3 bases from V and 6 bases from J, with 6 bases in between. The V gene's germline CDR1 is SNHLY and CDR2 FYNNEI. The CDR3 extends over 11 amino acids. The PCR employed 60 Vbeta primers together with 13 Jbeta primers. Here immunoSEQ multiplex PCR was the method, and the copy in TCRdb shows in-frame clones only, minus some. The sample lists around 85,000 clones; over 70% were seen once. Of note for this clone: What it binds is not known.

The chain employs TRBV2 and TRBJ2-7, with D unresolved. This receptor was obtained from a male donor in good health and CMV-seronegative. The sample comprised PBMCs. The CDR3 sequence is CASSEASEQYF. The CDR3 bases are TGTGCCAGCAGTGAGGCTAGCGAGCAGTACTTC.